A single sample is the source of the 14 T cell receptor beta chains below, sequenced in a study of cytomegalovirus exposure and HLA in healthy donors (TCRdb year 2017). Library preparation employed the immunoSEQ multiplex PCR assay. The clones in this table, taken by TCRdb from immuneACCESS, are in-frame only. Not every clone is retained; where verified, under half of the shortfall comes from an unresolved V gene, and the cause of the rest is unknown. This sample has hundreds of thousands of clones in its table, and over 80% of those were observed once. Over 12% of the sample lies in the top ten. Sequencing used PBMCs. Every receptor here comes from a young woman in good health and CMV-seropositive.

This rearrangement joins TRBV9 to TRBJ2-7; D perhaps matches TRBD1 (6 bases). This CDR3 comprises 14 residues. Germline CDR1 and CDR2: SGDLS and YYNGEE. Between the trimmed V and J ends, which lost 2 bases and 2 bases, there was a span of 11 bases. Here the CDR3 DNA reads TGTGCCAGCAGCGTTGGGACACCTCCCTACGAGCAGTACTTC. It translates to CASSVGTPPYEQYF.

The chain is built from TRBV19 and TRBJ2-7; TRBD2 agrees at 10 bases. CDR1 and CDR2 (germline): LNHDA, SQIVND (reference sequence). This CDR3 has 16 residues. V dropped 5 bases and J dropped 0; count of bases not matched to a gene: 7. The CDR3 region has the DNA TGTGCCAGTAGTGAAACTAGCGGGATACGCTCCTACGAGCAGTACTTC. Translating gives CASSETSGIRSYEQYF.

CDR3 in DNA: TGTGCCAGCAGCCTGCTCTCGGGACTAGCGGGCTGGAGCGGCGGGGAGCTGTTTTTT. Protein: CASSLLSGLAGWSGGELFF. The genes are TRBV14 and TRBJ2-2; 12 nucleotides line up with TRBD2. V was clipped by 4 bases and J by 7 bases; unmatched bases: 16. The CDR3 sequence is 19 residues long. Germline-derived CDR1 and CDR2 are SGHDN and FVKESK.

This clone was picked up a small number of times. Because it lacks the conserved phenylalanine or tryptophan at the end, this CDR3 is likely a read error. It is unclear where the CDR3 begins or ends on the DNA, so no DNA is shown, and the CDR3 is as TCRdb lists it. The V gene is TRBV5-1, the J gene TRBJ2-3; TRBD2 is the table's D call and was not checked against the DNA. The CDR3 is 8 amino acids long, termini counted. The germline CDR1 and CDR2 sequences are SGHRS and YFSETQ. The chain's CDR3 is CANSTSGP.

This clone was counted only a few times. The chain is built from TRBV6-5 and TRBJ1-1, with D maybe TRBD1 (5 bases). CDR1 and CDR2 from the germline V gene are MNHEY and SVGAGI. Between the trimmed V and J ends, which lost 6 bases and 13 bases, there was a span of 15 bases. The CDR3 has 11 amino acids. CDR3 coding DNA: TGTGCCAGCAGCAAAGGGCGGGGGTTTTTCTTT. Encoded protein: CASSKGRGFFF.

The chain uses TRBV29-1 and TRBJ2-7; TRBD2 matches 8 bases. Germline lookup yields CDR1 SQVTM and CDR2 ANQGSEA. This CDR3 contains 13 residues. V was pared by 6 bases and J by 5 bases, with 9 bases of the junction left unmatched. The CDR3: CSVPGGLEDEQYF. In DNA, the CDR3 is TGCAGCGTCCCGGGAGGGCTGGAGGACGAGCAGTACTTC.

The V and J genes are TRBV27 and TRBJ1-2; perhaps TRBD1 as D (6 bases). In germline, CDR1 is MNHEY, CDR2 SMNVEV (reference sequence). The CDR3 contains 11 residues. Trimming removed 3 bases at V and 13 bases at J, with 12 bases between. The CDR3 reads CASSFSDRSTF. CDR3 in DNA: TGTGCCAGCAGTTTCTCCGACAGGTCCACCTTC.

This clone was observed a single time. V and J are TRBV5-1 and TRBJ2-1; the D gene could be TRBD1 or TRBD2 (5 bases each). V lost 0 bases, J lost 5 bases, and 24 bases lay in between. The CDR3 totals 19 residues. CDR1 and CDR2 from the germline V gene are SGHRS and YFSETQ. DNA of the CDR3: TGCGCCAGCAGCTTGGGAGTTTTCAACGTGGGAGTCAGGGACAATGAGCAGTTCTTC. It is translated as CASSLGVFNVGVRDNEQFF.

The rearrangement links TRBV27 to TRBJ1-2, with 10 bases aligning to TRBD1. Trimming took 5 bases from V and 6 from J; bases not matched to a gene: 9. Germline V CDR1 and CDR2: MNHEY, SMNVEV (reference sequence). The length of the CDR3 is 15 residues. Here the CDR3 DNA reads TGTGCCAGCAGTCCGGGACAGGGGTTGTCGGATGGCTACACCTTC. As protein: CASSPGQGLSDGYTF.

The chain employs TRBV11-3 and TRBJ2-3; TRBD2 matches at 16 bases. This CDR3 comprises 16 residues. The germline gives CDR1 SGHNT, CDR2 YENEEA. V lost 3 bases to trimming and J lost 4 bases; unmatched junction nucleotides: 1. The CDR3 DNA follows: TGTGCCAGCAGCTTCGGGACTAGCGGGAGGGCAGATACGCAGTATTTT. It encodes CASSFGTSGRADTQYF. Supplemented by reference TRBV11-3 and TRBJ2-3, the full variable domain reads EAGVVQSPRYKIIEKKQPVAFWCNPISGHNTLYWYLQNLGQGPELLIRYENEEAVDDSQLPKDRFSAERLKGVDSTLKIQPAELGDSAVYLCASSFGTSGRADTQYFGPGTRLTVL.

This chain uses TRBV27 with TRBJ2-2; possible D gene TRBD2, 6 bases. This CDR3 contains 15 residues. V lost 2 bases and J 4 bases, leaving 11 bases between the germline ends. Germline assignment: CDR1 MNHEY and CDR2 SMNVEV (reference sequence). The CDR3 is CASSLGGMVTGELFF. CDR3 coding DNA: TGTGCCAGCAGTTTAGGAGGGATGGTCACCGGGGAGCTGTTTTTT.

This sequence joins TRBV4-3 and TRBJ2-1; D tentatively fits TRBD1 or TRBD2 (7 bases each). Looked up from germline, CDR1 is LGHNA and CDR2 is YSLEER. The CDR3 runs to 14 residues. V lost 0 bases and J 7 bases, leaving 10 bases between the germline ends. The CDR3 loop is CASSQDRGGNEQFF. The CDR3 bases are TGCGCCAGCAGCCAAGACAGGGGGGGGAATGAGCAGTTCTTC.

The DNA of the CDR3 is TGTGCCAGCAGCTTAGAACCCAGCGGTGGCGCCGAGCAGTACTTC. Translating gives CASSLEPSGGAEQYF. The J gene is TRBJ2-7, the V gene TRBV7-8, with a tentative D call TRBD2 (5 bases). Germline CDR1 reads SGHVS; CDR2 reads FQNEAQ. Trimming stripped 1 base from V and 6 bases from J, with 16 bases between. This CDR3 spans 15 amino acids.

This chain's CDR3 is CASSIAWREGNEQYF. The DNA of the CDR3 is TGTGCCAGTAGTATTGCCTGGCGGGAGGGCAACGAGCAGTACTTC. The J gene is TRBJ2-7, the V gene TRBV19, with 9 bases fitting TRBD2. Germline trimming cut 3 bases from V and 5 bases from J; bases unmatched to any gene: 8. The CDR3 spans 15 residues. The germline gives CDR1 LNHDA, CDR2 SQIVND (reference sequence).